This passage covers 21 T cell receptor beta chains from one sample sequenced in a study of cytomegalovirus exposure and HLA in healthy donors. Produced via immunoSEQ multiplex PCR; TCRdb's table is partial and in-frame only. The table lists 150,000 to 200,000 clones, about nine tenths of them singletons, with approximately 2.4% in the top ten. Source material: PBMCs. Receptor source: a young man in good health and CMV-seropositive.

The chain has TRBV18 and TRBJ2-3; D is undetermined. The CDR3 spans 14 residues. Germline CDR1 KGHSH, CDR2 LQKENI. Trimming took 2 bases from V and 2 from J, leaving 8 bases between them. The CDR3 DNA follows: TGTGCCAGCTCACCAGAGAGTGTCACAGATACGCAGTATTTT. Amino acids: CASSPESVTDTQYF.

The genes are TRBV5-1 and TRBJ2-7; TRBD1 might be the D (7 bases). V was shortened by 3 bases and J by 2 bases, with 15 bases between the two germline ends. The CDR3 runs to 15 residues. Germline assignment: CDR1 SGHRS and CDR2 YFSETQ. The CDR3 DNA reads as TGCGCCAGCAGCTCTATTCAGGGGGGACCCTACGAGCAGTACTTC. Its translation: CASSSIQGGPYEQYF. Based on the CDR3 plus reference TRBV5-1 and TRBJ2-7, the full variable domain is KAGVTQTPRYLIKTRGQQVTLSCSPISGHRSVSWYQQTPGQGLQFLFEYFSETQRNKGNFPGRFSGRQFSNSRSEMNVSTLELGDSALYLCASSSIQGGPYEQYFGPGTRLTVT.

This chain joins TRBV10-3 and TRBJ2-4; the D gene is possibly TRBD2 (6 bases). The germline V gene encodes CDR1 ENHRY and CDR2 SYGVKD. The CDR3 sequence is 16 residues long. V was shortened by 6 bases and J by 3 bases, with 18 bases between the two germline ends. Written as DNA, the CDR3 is TGTGCCATCAGGGGAGGACTATCTGAGGGCAAAAACATTCAGTACTTC. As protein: CAIRGGLSEGKNIQYF.

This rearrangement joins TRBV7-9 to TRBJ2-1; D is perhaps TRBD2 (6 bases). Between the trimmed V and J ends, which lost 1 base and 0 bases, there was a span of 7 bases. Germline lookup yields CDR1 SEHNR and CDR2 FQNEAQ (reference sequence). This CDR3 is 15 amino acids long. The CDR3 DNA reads TGTGCCAGCAGCTTAGTGGACTACTCCTACAATGAGCAGTTCTTC. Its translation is CASSLVDYSYNEQFF.

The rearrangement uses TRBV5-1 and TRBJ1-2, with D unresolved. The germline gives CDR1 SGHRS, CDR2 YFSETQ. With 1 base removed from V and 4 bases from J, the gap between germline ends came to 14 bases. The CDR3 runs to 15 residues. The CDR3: CASSLRQREGYGYTF. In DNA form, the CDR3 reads TGCGCCAGCAGCTTGCGGCAGCGAGAGGGCTATGGCTACACCTTC.

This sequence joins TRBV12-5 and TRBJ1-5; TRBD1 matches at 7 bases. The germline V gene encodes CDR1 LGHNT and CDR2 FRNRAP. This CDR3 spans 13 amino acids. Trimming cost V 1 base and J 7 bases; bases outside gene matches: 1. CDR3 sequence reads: CASGLEQGQPQHF. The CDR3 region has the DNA TGTGCTAGTGGTTTGGAACAGGGGCAGCCCCAGCATTTT.

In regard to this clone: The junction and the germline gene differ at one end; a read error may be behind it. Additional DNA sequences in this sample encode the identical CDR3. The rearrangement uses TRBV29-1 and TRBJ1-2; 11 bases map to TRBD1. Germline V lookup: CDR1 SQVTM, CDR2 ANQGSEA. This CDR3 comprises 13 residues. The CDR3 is CSVEGTGGYGYTF. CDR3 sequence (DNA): TGCAGCGTCGAAGGGACAGGGGGCTATGGCTACACCTTC.

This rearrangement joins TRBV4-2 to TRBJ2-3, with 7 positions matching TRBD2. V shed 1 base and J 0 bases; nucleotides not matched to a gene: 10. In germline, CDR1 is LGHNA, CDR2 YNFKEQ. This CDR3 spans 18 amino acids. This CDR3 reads CASSQVGGRTISTDTQYF. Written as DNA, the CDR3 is TGTGCCAGCAGCCAAGTTGGCGGGAGAACCATTAGCACAGATACGCAGTATTTT.

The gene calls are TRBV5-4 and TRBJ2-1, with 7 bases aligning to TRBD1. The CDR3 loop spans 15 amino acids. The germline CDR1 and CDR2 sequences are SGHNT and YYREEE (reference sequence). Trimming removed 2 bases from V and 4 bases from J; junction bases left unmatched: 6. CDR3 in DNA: TGTGCCAGCAGCTTACAGGGGATGATATACAATGAGCAGTTCTTC. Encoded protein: CASSLQGMIYNEQFF.

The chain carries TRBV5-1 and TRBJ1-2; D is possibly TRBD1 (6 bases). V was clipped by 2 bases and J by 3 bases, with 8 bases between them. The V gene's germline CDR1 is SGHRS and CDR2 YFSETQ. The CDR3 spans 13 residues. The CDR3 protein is CASSLDRHYGYTF. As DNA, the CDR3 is TGCGCCAGCAGCTTAGACAGGCACTATGGCTACACCTTC. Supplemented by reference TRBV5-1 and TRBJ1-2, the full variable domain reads KAGVTQTPRYLIKTRGQQVTLSCSPISGHRSVSWYQQTPGQGLQFLFEYFSETQRNKGNFPGRFSGRQFSNSRSEMNVSTLELGDSALYLCASSLDRHYGYTFGSGTRLTVV.

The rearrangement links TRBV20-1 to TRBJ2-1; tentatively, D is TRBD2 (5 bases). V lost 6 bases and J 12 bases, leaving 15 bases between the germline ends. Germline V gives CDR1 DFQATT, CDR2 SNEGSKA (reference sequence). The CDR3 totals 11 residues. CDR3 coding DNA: TGCAGTGCCCTCGGGAAGGGCTCGCAGTTCTTC. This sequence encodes CSALGKGSQFF.

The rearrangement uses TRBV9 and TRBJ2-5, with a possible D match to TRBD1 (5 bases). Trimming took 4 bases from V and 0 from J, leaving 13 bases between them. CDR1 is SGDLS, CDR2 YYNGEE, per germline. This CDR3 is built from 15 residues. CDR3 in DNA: TGTGCCAGCAGCCAACTGTCAGGGTACCAAGAGACCCAGTACTTC. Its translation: CASSQLSGYQETQYF.

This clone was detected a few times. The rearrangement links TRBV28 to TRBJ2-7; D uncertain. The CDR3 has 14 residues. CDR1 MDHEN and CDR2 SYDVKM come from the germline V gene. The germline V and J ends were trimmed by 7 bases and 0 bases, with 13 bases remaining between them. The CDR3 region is CASITGPLSYEQYF. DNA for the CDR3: TGTGCCAGCATCACGGGTCCCCTCTCCTACGAGCAGTACTTC.

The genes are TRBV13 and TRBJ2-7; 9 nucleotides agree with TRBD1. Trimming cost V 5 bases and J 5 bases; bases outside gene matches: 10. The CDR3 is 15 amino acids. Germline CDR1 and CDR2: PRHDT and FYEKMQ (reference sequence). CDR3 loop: CASSLRDRDLHEQYF. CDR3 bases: TGTGCCAGCAGCCTAAGGGACAGGGATCTCCACGAGCAGTACTTC.

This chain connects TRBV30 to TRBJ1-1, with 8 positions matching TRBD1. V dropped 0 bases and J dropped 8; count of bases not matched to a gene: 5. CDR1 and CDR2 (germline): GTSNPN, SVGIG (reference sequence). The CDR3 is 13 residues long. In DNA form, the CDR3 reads TGTGCCTGGAGTGTGGGGACAGGCGTCGAAGCTTTCTTT. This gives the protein CAWSVGTGVEAFF.

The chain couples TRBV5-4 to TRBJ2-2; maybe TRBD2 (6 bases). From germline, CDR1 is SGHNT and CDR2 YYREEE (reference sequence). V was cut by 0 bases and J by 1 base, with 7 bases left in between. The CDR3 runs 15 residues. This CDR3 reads CASSLVGGNTGELFF. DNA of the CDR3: TGTGCCAGCAGCTTGGTCGGGGGGAACACCGGGGAGCTGTTTTTT. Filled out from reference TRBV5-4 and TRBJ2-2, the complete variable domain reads ETGVTQSPTHLIKTRGQQVTLRCSSQSGHNTVSWYQQALGQGPQFIFQYYREEENGRGNFPPRFSGLQFPNYSSELNVNALELDDSALYLCASSLVGGNTGELFFGEGSRLTVL.

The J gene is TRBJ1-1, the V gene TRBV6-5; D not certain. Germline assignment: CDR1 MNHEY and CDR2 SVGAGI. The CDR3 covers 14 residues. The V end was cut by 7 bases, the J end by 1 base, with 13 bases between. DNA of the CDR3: TGTGCCAGCACCGCCCGGGGAGCGAACACTGAAGCTTTCTTT. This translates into CASTARGANTEAFF.

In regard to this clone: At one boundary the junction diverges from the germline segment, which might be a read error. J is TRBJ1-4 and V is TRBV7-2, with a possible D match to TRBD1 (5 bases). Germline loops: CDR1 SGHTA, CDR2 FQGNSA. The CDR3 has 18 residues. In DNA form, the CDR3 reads TGTGCCAGCAGCTTGAGTTATATAGTTATGGGAGCACTCCGGGGGGATAAATTT. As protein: CASSLSYIVMGALRGDKF.

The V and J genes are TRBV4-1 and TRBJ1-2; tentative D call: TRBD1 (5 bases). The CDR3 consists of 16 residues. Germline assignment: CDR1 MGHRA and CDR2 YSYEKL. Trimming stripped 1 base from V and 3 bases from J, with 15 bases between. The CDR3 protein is CASSQGWWRGYYGYTF. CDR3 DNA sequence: TGCGCCAGCAGCCAAGGATGGTGGCGGGGGTACTATGGCTACACCTTC.

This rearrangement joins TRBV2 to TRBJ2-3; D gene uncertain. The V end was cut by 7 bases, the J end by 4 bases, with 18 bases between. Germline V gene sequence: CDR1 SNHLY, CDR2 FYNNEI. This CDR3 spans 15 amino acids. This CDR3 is CASNPPVPVADTQYF. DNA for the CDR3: TGTGCCAGCAATCCACCAGTTCCTGTTGCAGATACGCAGTATTTT.

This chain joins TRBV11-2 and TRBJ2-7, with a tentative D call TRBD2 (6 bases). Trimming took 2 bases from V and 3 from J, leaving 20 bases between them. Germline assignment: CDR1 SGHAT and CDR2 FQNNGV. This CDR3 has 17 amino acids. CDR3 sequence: CASSLRAGQLKGYEQYF. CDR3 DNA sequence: TGTGCCAGCAGCTTACGAGCGGGCCAACTAAAGGGCTACGAGCAGTACTTC.